The 26 T cell receptor beta chains presented below share a single source sample, sequenced in a study of blood T cell repertoires in COVID-19. Only in-frame clones appear in the TCRdb table, and some are missing; sequencing was by immunoSEQ multiplex PCR. The sample shows approximately 240,000 clones, about 89% of them seen only once. Material for sequencing was PBMCs or T cells enriched from blood (not recorded which). The origin of the receptors is a woman aged 18-30 years who had recovered from COVID-19.

The J gene is TRBJ1-5, the V gene TRBV5-1; possibly TRBD1 for D (6 bases). The CDR3 has 15 residues. CDR1 and CDR2 from the germline V gene are SGHRS and YFSETQ. Trimming left V 4 bases short and J 1 base short, with 12 bases between. The CDR3 DNA is TGCGCCAGCAGCCTCCAGGGGATCAGCAATCAGCCCCAGCATTTT. Its protein product is CASSLQGISNQPQHF.

The chain joins TRBV27 to TRBJ2-7, with D possibly matching TRBD1 (6 bases). V was shortened by 3 bases and J by 3 bases, with 9 bases between the two germline ends. Per the germline V gene, CDR1 is MNHEY and CDR2 is SMNVEV (reference sequence). This CDR3 spans 13 amino acids. In nucleotides, the CDR3 is TGTGCCAGCAGTTTTGGGGGCTTCTACGAGCAGTACTTC. It encodes CASSFGGFYEQYF.

The chain combines TRBV19 with TRBJ1-3, with a weak D call TRBD1 (6 bases). CDR3 length: 16 residues. Germline-derived CDR1 and CDR2 are LNHDA and SQIVND (reference sequence). V lost 8 bases to trimming and J lost 0 bases, with 17 bases between them. The CDR3 loop reads CASGTTGGSSGNTIYF. In DNA form, the CDR3 reads TGTGCCAGTGGGACGACAGGCGGGTCCTCTGGAAACACCATATATTTT.

The J gene is TRBJ2-1, the V gene TRBV5-4, with 13 bases fitting TRBD2. J lost 10 bases, V lost 7 bases, and 11 bases had no gene match. Germline CDR1 SGHNT, CDR2 YYREEE (reference sequence). The CDR3 runs 15 residues. The CDR3 spells CASGYRTSGSGEQFF. DNA for the CDR3: TGTGCCAGCGGCTACCGGACTAGCGGGAGCGGGGAGCAGTTCTTC.

V and J are TRBV20-1 and TRBJ1-2; a weak D match, TRBD1 (5 bases). Trimming removed 3 bases from V and 12 bases from J, with 14 bases in between. The CDR3 length is 11 residues. From germline, CDR1 is DFQATT and CDR2 SNEGSKA (reference sequence). CDR3 in amino acids: CSASRDYSNTF. CDR3 in DNA: TGCAGTGCTAGTCGGGACTACTCAAACACCTTC.

DNA of the CDR3: TGTGCCAGCAGCTTAGGAGGCAGGGCCGACTATGGCTACACCTTC. It is translated as CASSLGGRADYGYTF. The chain combines TRBV11-3 with TRBJ1-2; D may be TRBD1 (5 bases). Germline V gives CDR1 SGHNT, CDR2 YENEEA. Trimming left V 1 base short and J 3 bases short, with 12 bases between. This CDR3 is built from 15 residues.

The CDR3 DNA is TGTGCCAGTAATTATCGGGACACCAATTCACCCCTCCACTTT. This gives the protein CASNYRDTNSPLHF. The rearrangement links TRBV19 to TRBJ1-6, with D perhaps matching TRBD1 (6 bases). V was clipped by 7 bases and J by 7 bases, with 14 bases between them. There are 14 residues in the CDR3. Germline CDR1 LNHDA, CDR2 SQIVND (reference sequence). The full variable domain, its missing parts supplied by reference TRBV19 and TRBJ1-6, is DGGITQSPKYLFRKEGQNVTLSCEQNLNHDAMYWYRQDPGQGLRLIYYSQIVNDFQKGDIAEGYSVSREKKESFPLTVTSAQKNPTAFYLCASNYRDTNSPLHFGNGTRLTVT.

J is TRBJ1-2 and V is TRBV6-5; 7 positions agree with TRBD1. This CDR3 spans 12 amino acids. J lost 7 bases, V lost 6 bases, and 5 bases had no gene match. CDR1 MNHEY and CDR2 SVGAGI come from the germline V gene. CDR3: CASRIQGGGYTF. CDR3 coding DNA: TGTGCCAGCAGAATCCAGGGGGGTGGCTACACCTTC.

The chain recombines TRBV7-9 with TRBJ2-3; D is possibly TRBD2 (6 bases). V was trimmed by 5 bases and J by 2 bases, leaving 17 bases between them. There are 16 residues in the CDR3. CDR1 is SEHNR, CDR2 FQNEAQ, per germline (reference sequence). The CDR3: CASSLRLDRPTDTQYF. The CDR3 coding sequence is TGTGCCAGCAGCCTACGACTAGACCGGCCCACAGATACGCAGTATTTT.

Comments on this clone: The identical CDR3 is also encoded by other nucleotide sequences in the sample. The chain has TRBV5-1 and TRBJ2-2, with D possibly TRBD2 on 6 matching bases. Germline V gene data show CDR1 as SGHRS and CDR2 as YFSETQ. The CDR3 is made up of 15 amino acids. Between the trimmed V and J ends, which lost 2 bases and 2 bases, there was a span of 10 bases. CDR3 sequence reads: CASSLLRGNTGELFF. Here the CDR3 DNA reads TGCGCCAGCAGCTTATTGCGGGGCAACACCGGGGAGCTGTTTTTT.

The chain has TRBV19 and TRBJ1-5, with D tentatively TRBD1 (5 bases). The germline CDR1 and CDR2 sequences are LNHDA and SQIVND (reference sequence). V lost 3 bases to trimming and J lost 5 bases, with 11 bases between them. This CDR3 is built from 14 residues. CDR3 nucleotides: TGTGCCAGTAGTATTGCGGGGGACTATCAGCCCCAGCATTTT. Translating gives CASSIAGDYQPQHF.

The chain carries TRBV18 and TRBJ2-7; D might be TRBD2 (5 bases). This CDR3 comprises 15 residues. Germline V lookup: CDR1 KGHSH, CDR2 LQKENI. V lost 0 bases and J lost 7, with 16 bases in between. The CDR3 DNA follows: TGTGCCAGCTCACCACCACTGACTCAAAGAGGGGAGCAGTACTTC. This encodes CASSPPLTQRGEQYF.

The J gene is TRBJ2-3, the V gene TRBV9; TRBD2 matches at 10 bases. CDR1 SGDLS and CDR2 YYNGEE come from the germline V gene. The V gene end was trimmed by 5 bases and the J gene end by 4 bases; junction bases not matched to a gene: 7. The CDR3 has 15 residues. CDR3 DNA sequence: TGTGCCAGCAGTACAGCGGGGGGGCTGGCAGATACGCAGTATTTT. Residues: CASSTAGGLADTQYF.

This clone was detected once. This rearrangement joins TRBV6-2 or TRBV6-3 to TRBJ2-3; D gene uncertain. Germline lookup yields CDR1 MNHEY and CDR2 SVGEGT. The V gene lost 2 bases and the J gene lost 3 bases, with 15 bases spanning the gap. This CDR3 has 16 residues. CDR3 region: CASSYTQRRLTDTQYF. Here the CDR3 DNA reads TGTGCCAGCAGTTACACCCAGCGACGTTTGACAGATACGCAGTATTTT.

The chain links TRBV4-3 to TRBJ1-6; D might be TRBD1 (6 bases). This CDR3 has 14 amino acids. The germline V gene encodes CDR1 LGHNA and CDR2 YSLEER. V shed 8 bases and J shed 7 bases, with 15 bases lying between them. In DNA, the CDR3 is TGCGCCAGCGGTGCCGGGACACCCAATTCACCCCTCCACTTT. It encodes CASGAGTPNSPLHF.

The gene calls are TRBV4-1 and TRBJ2-3; 10 positions agree with TRBD1. The CDR3 runs 15 residues. With 4 bases clipped from V and 6 bases from J, the junction kept 7 bases outside the gene matches. From germline, CDR1 is MGHRA and CDR2 YSYEKL. The CDR3 reads CASSPGQGNFDTQYF. The CDR3 nucleotides are TGCGCCAGCAGCCCGGGACAGGGGAACTTCGATACGCAGTATTTT.

V and J are TRBV12-3 or TRBV12-4 and TRBJ1-1, with D hard to call. The ends were cut back, 3 bases at V and 3 bases at J, with 8 bases in the middle. The CDR3 totals 13 residues. The CDR3 sequence is CASSLARDTEAFF. The CDR3 coding sequence is TGTGCCAGCAGTTTGGCACGGGACACTGAAGCTTTCTTT.

The rearrangement links TRBV5-1 to TRBJ2-2, with D maybe TRBD2 (5 bases). There are 13 residues in the CDR3. The V end lost 7 bases, the J end lost 7 bases, and 14 bases lay between the germline ends. Per germline, CDR1 SGHRS and CDR2 YFSETQ. CDR3 sequence (DNA): TGCGCCAGCTCCCGGGGTCAGCGCGGGGAGCTGTTTTTT. This codes for CASSRGQRGELFF. Full variable domain (missing parts from reference TRBV5-1 and TRBJ2-2): KAGVTQTPRYLIKTRGQQVTLSCSPISGHRSVSWYQQTPGQGLQFLFEYFSETQRNKGNFPGRFSGRQFSNSRSEMNVSTLELGDSALYLCASSRGQRGELFFGEGSRLTVL.

This chain links TRBV19 with TRBJ1-1, with a weak D call TRBD1 (6 bases). CDR3 length: 14 amino acids. Trimming took 8 bases from V and 0 from J, leaving 13 bases between them. Germline loops: CDR1 LNHDA, CDR2 SQIVND (reference sequence). CDR3 sequence: CASGDRHMNTEAFF. Written as DNA, the CDR3 is TGTGCCAGTGGAGACAGGCACATGAACACTGAAGCTTTCTTT.

The chain has TRBV28 and TRBJ1-2; D is perhaps TRBD1 (6 bases). Germline assignment: CDR1 MDHEN and CDR2 SYDVKM. With 3 bases removed from V and 4 bases from J, the gap between germline ends came to 24 bases. CDR3 length equals 18 residues. The CDR3 loop is CASSLAIRGRESGYGYTF. CDR3 sequence (DNA): TGTGCCAGCAGTTTGGCCATAAGGGGGAGGGAAAGTGGCTATGGCTACACCTTC.

The gene calls are TRBV5-3 and TRBJ2-5, with TRBD2 matching over 13 bases. TRBV5-3 is an ORF, and what it does is uncertain. The V segment lost 4 bases and the J segment 2 bases; nucleotides outside the gene matches: 8. The CDR3 covers 17 residues. The CDR3 region is CARSESPGLAGQETQYF. The CDR3 region has the DNA TGTGCCAGAAGCGAGTCACCGGGACTAGCGGGGCAAGAGACCCAGTACTTC.

This chain links TRBV5-1 with TRBJ2-1; the D gene is possibly TRBD2 (5 bases). CDR1 SGHRS and CDR2 YFSETQ come from the germline V gene. The V and J ends lost 0 bases and 9 bases respectively, with 22 bases between them. This CDR3 is built from 17 residues. In DNA, the CDR3 is TGCGCCAGCAGCTTGGGTGGGATCCGGCTAGCCGGAAGTGAGCAGTTCTTC. As protein: CASSLGGIRLAGSEQFF.

CDR3 DNA sequence: TGTGCCAGCAGCGTAGCTGGTAGACCCAGGCCCAATGAGCAGTTCTTC. This encodes CASSVAGRPRPNEQFF. The gene calls are TRBV9 and TRBJ2-1; D is undetermined. Deletions cut 0 bases from V and 6 bases from J, with 16 bases between. Germline CDR1 and CDR2: SGDLS and YYNGEE. The CDR3 contains 16 residues.

This chain connects TRBV5-8 to TRBJ2-1; 14 nucleotides match TRBD2. The CDR3 has 14 residues. V shed 4 bases, J shed 15 bases, and the junction held 9 bases outside the gene matches. Looked up from germline, CDR1 is SGHTS and CDR2 is YDEGEE. The chain's CDR3 is CASSLGLAGERVFF. The CDR3 DNA reads as TGTGCCAGCAGCCTGGGACTAGCGGGGGAAAGGGTGTTCTTC.

The chain couples TRBV27 to TRBJ1-2; TRBD1 matches at 9 bases. Germline V gene data show CDR1 as MNHEY and CDR2 as SMNVEV (reference sequence). This CDR3 contains 14 residues. V was pared by 5 bases and J by 5 bases, with 6 bases of the junction left unmatched. For the CDR3, the DNA is TGTGCCAGCAGTAGACAGGGGGTGGGGTATGGCTACACCTTC. It encodes CASSRQGVGYGYTF.

This chain links TRBV18 with TRBJ1-2, with 8 bases aligning to TRBD1. This CDR3 is 15 amino acids long. J gave up 6 bases and V 5 bases, and 11 bases lay outside the gene matches. In germline, CDR1 is KGHSH, CDR2 LQKENI. The CDR3 region is CASSALDRVGDGYTF. The CDR3 region has the DNA TGTGCCAGCTCAGCCCTGGACAGGGTAGGTGATGGCTACACCTTC.